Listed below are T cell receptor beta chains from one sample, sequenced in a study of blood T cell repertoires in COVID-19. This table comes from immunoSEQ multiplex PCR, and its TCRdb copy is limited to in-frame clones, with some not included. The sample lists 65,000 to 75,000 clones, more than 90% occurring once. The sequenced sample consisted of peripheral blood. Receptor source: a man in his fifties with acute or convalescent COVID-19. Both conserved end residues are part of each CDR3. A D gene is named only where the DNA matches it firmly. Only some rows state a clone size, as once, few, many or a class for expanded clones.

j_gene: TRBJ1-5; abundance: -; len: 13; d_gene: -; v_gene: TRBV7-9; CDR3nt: TGTGCCAGCAGCTCAGCCTCAGACTCGCCCCAGCATTTT; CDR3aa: CASSSASDSPQHF
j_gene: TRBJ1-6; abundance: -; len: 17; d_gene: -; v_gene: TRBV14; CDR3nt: TGTGCCAGCAACTCACTCCCTCGGGGGGGGTTCGGTTCACCCCTCCACTTT; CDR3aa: CASNSLPRGGFGSPLHF
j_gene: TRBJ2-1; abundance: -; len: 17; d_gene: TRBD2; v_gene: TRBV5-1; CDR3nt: TGCGCCAGCAGCTCGGATCTAGGGGCTAGCGGATACAATGAGCAGTTCTTC; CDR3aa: CASSSDLGASGYNEQFF
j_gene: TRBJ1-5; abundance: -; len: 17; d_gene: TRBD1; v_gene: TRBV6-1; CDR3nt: TGTGCCAGCAGTGTGGGACAGGGGACGCGGGGCAATCAGCCCCAGCATTTT; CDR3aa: CASSVGQGTRGNQPQHF
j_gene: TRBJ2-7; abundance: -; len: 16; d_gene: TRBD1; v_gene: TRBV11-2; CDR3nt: TGTGCCAGCAGCTTATCCGGGACAGGGGGCACCTACGAGCAGTACTTC; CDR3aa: CASSLSGTGGTYEQYF
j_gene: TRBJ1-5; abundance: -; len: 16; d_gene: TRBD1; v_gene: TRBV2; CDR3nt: TGTGCCAGCAGTGAATGGGACAGGGACTATGCCCAGCCCCAGCATTTT; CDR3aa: CASSEWDRDYAQPQHF
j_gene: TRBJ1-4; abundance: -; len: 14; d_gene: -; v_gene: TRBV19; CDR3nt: TGTGCCAGTAAGGGAGAACAATCTAATGAAAAACTGTTTTTT; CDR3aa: CASKGEQSNEKLFF
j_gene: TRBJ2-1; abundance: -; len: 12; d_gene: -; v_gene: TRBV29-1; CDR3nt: TGCAGCGTTGTAGCGAAATACAATGAGCAGTTCTTC; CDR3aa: CSVVAKYNEQFF
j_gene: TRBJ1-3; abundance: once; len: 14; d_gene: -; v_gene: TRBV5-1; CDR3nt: TGCGCCAGCAGCTTGGGCCAGACAGGAAACACCATATATTTT; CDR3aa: CASSLGQTGNTIYF
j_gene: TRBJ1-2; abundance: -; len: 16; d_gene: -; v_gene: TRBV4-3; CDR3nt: TGCGCCAGCAGCCAAGATCGGGTAGGACAGTACTATGGCTACACCTTC; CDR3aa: CASSQDRVGQYYGYTF
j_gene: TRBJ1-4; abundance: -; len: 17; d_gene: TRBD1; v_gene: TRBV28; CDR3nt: TGTGCCAGCAGTCCACTCCCCACAGGGGCCCTTAGTGAAAAACTGTTTTTT; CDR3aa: CASSPLPTGALSEKLFF
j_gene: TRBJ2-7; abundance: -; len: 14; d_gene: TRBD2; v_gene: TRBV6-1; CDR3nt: TGTGCCAGCAGTGAGGGCCCTACTAGCGACGAGCAGTACTTC; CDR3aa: CASSEGPTSDEQYF
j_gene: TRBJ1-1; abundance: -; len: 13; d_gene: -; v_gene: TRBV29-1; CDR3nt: TGCAGCGCCGAGGCCATGGAGGGGACTGAAGCTTTCTTT; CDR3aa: CSAEAMEGTEAFF
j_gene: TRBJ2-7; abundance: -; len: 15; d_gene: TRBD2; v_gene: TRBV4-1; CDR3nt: TGCGCCAGCACCAAAAGGTCGGGAGGCTCCTACGAGCAGTACTTC; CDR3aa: CASTKRSGGSYEQYF
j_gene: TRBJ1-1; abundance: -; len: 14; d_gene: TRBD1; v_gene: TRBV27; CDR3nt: TGTGCCAGCAGTTTATACAGGGGGAACACTGAAGCTTTCTTT; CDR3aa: CASSLYRGNTEAFF
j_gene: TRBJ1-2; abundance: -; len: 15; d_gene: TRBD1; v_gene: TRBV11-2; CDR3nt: TGTGCCAGCAGCCAGACAGGGGGCTCAATCTATGGCTACACCTTC; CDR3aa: CASSQTGGSIYGYTF
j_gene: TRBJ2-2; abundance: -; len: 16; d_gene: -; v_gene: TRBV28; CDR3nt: TGTGCCAGCAGTTTATCGGCGGCCTTCGGCACCGGGGAGCTGTTTTTT; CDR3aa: CASSLSAAFGTGELFF
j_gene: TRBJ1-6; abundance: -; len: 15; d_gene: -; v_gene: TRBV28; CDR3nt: TGTGCCAGCAGTCCCGGACAGCCTGAGGAGTCACCCCTCCACTTT; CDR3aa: CASSPGQPEESPLHF
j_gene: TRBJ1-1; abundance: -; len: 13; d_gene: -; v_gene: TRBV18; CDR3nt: TGTGCCAGCTCACCAGGAGGGAACACTGAAGCTTTCTTT; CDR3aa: CASSPGGNTEAFF
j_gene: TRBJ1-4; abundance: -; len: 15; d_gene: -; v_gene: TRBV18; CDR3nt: TGTGCCAGCTCACCCCGTGAGGGAGCTAATGAAAAACTGTTTTTT; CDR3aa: CASSPREGANEKLFF
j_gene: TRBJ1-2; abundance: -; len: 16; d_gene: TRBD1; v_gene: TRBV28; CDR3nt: TGTGCCAGCAGTCTCGATGACAGGGGAGCTAACTATGGCTACACCTTC; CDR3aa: CASSLDDRGANYGYTF
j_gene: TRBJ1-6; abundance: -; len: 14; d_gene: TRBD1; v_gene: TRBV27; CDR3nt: TGTGCCAGCAATGCCGGGACAGATAATTCACCCCTCCACTTT; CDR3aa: CASNAGTDNSPLHF
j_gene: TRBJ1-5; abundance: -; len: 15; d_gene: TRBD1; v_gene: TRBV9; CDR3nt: TGTGCCAGCAGCACCCAGGGGGCCGGCAATCAGCCCCAGCATTTT; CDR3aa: CASSTQGAGNQPQHF
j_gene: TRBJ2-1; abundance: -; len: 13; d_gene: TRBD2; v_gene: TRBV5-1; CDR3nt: TGCGCCACCAGGACTAGCGGGGACAATGAGCAGTTCTTC; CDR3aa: CATRTSGDNEQFF
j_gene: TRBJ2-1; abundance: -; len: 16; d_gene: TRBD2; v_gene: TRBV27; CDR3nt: TGTGCCAGCAGTATCCTTCTAGCGGGAGGTGTCAATGAGCAGTTCTTC; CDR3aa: CASSILLAGGVNEQFF
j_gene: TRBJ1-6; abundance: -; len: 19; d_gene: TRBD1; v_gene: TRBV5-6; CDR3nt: TGTGCCAGCAGCTTAAGGACAGGGGGCGACCCTTATTATAATTCACCCCTCCACTTT; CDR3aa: CASSLRTGGDPYYNSPLHF
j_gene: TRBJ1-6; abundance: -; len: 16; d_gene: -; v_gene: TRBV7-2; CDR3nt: TGTGCCAGCAGCTTTAATCTACTCGGAGCTAATTCACCCCTCCACTTT; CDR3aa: CASSFNLLGANSPLHF
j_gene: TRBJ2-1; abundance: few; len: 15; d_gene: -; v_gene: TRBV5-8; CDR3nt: TGTGCCAGCAGCTTGCTTCAGGTGAGCTACAATGAGCAGTTCTTC; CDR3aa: CASSLLQVSYNEQFF
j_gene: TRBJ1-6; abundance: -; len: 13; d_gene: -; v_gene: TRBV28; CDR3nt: TGTGCCGGTACGGCAGGGCTAAATTCACCCCTCCACTTT; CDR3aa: CAGTAGLNSPLHF
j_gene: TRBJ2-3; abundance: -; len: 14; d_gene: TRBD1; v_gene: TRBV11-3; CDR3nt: TGTGCCAGCAGCTTAGGGACAGGGGTAGATACGCAGTATTTT; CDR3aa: CASSLGTGVDTQYF
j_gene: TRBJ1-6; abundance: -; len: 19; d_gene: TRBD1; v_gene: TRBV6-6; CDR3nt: TGTGCCAGCAGCCGAGGGACAGGGAAACCCTCCTCCTATAATTCACCCCTCCACTTT; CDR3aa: CASSRGTGKPSSYNSPLHF
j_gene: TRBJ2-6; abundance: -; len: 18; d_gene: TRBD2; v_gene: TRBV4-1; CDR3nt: TGCGCCAGCAGCCGACGGCTAGCGGGGGAATCTGGGGCCAACGTCCTGACTTTC; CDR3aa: CASSRRLAGESGANVLTF
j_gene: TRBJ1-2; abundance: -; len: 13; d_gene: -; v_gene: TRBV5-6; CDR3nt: TGTGCCAGCAGCTTGGGCGGAAGTTATGGCTACACCTTC; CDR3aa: CASSLGGSYGYTF
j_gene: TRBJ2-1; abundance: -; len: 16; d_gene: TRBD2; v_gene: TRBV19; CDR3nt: TGTGCCAGTAGAGGACTAGCGGCAAACTCCTACAATGAGCAGTTCTTC; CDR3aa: CASRGLAANSYNEQFF